This T cell receptor (beta chain) stems from a study of long-term antiretroviral therapy in people with HIV. Study results and caveats: Clones expanded before ART dominated the repertoire at all time points. Post-ART diversity increased but stayed below transplant donor controls.

Sequencing relied on immunoSEQ assay v3.0, run at survey level. TCRdb's copy holds only in-frame clones and misses some; the assay was immunoSEQ multiplex PCR. The sample shows over 35,000 clones, 75% to 90% of them seen only once. Worth noting for this clone: Its specificity is unknown.

This CDR3 region has 14 residues. Per germline, CDR1 SGHDT and CDR2 YYEEEE. Trimming removed 0 bases at V and 8 bases at J, with 12 bases between. Sequencing was performed on unsorted PBMCs, taken 1.5 years after starting antiretroviral therapy. The chain recombines TRBV5-6 with TRBJ2-1; D call uncertain. This TCR was recovered from a man younger than 30 with HIV. This CDR3 reads CASSLALAVYEQFF. CDR3 DNA: TGTGCCAGCAGCTTGGCTTTGGCCGTATATGAGCAGTTCTTC.